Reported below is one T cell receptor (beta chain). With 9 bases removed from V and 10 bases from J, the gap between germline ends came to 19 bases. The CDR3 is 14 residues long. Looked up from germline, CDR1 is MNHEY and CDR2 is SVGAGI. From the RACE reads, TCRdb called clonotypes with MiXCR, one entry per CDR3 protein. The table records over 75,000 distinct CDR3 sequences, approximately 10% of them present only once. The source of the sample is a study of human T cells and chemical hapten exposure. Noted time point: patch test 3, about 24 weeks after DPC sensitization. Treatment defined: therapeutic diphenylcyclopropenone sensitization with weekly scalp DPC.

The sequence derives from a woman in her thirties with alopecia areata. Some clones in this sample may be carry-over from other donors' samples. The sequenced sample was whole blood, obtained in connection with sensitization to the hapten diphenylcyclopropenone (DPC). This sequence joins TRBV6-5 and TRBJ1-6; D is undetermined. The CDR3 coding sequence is TGTGCCAGTCAGCCGCACGCGGAGGGATCACCCCTCCACTTT. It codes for CASQPHAEGSPLHF.